Sequencing of this T cell receptor (beta chain) was carried out in a study of vaccination and CD4 T cells after COVID-19. The overall study: Six males and four females constituted the convalescent cohort, two of whom were Hispanic. Control cultures, each given a CEFX pool, an HIV-1 Nef pool, or no peptide, were included. Study-wide points: The analysis of convalescent patients involved relatively few individuals and lacked early post-infection timepoints.

Cultured CD4+ T cell DNA was sequenced using the Oncomine TCR Beta short-read assay. Extraction of genomic DNA was performed on cultured CD4+ T cells. TCRdb redid the calling of the PCR reads with MiXCR, one entry per CDR3 protein. This sample has roughly 3,400 distinct CDR3 sequences, with 24% found just once. This clonotype was counted between two and nine times. Its antigen remains unknown. Specified treatment: roughly ten-day PBMC culture with coronavirus spike peptide pools or control peptides (ViraFEST assay). Researchers collected the unexposed donor's CD4+ T cells before the COVID-19 pandemic (2011-2018). Germline-derived CDR1 and CDR2 are SNHLY and FYNNEI. Trimming at V came to 4 bases and at J to 0 bases, leaving 5 bases not matched to a gene. This CDR3 has 15 amino acids.

Sequencing was carried out using CD4+ T cells from blood, cultured in vitro. The receptor's source is a human donor in good health. The V gene is TRBV2, the J gene TRBJ1-2; the match to TRBD1 covers 7 bases. The CDR3 sequence: CASSVHRGTNYGYTF. For the CDR3, the DNA is TGTGCCAGCAGTGTACACAGGGGCACTAACTATGGCTACACCTTC.